These T cell receptor beta chains were read from a single sample in a study of blood T cell repertoires in COVID-19. Generated by immunoSEQ multiplex PCR, the TCRdb table keeps only in-frame clones and is missing some. The data hold 80,000 or so clones, with 90% observed a single time. The sample comprised peripheral blood. Receptors were obtained from a woman in her forties or fifties in a cohort sampled during active COVID-19. Both conserved end residues are part of each CDR3. The D gene is left open where the match is weak. Clone size is given for some rows only: seen once, a few or many times, or a class if the clone is expanded.

j_gene: TRBJ1-3; abundance: NA; v_gene: TRBV28; d_gene: NA; CDR3nt: TGTGCCAGCAAGGGGTCTGGAAACACCATATATTTT; CDR3aa: CASKGSGNTIYF
j_gene: TRBJ1-1; abundance: NA; v_gene: TRBV3-1/TRBV3-2; d_gene: NA; CDR3nt: TGTGCCAGCAGCCAACAGGGAGGGGCTTTCTTT; CDR3aa: CASSQQGGAFF
j_gene: TRBJ1-3; abundance: once; v_gene: TRBV15; d_gene: TRBD1; CDR3nt: TGTGCCACCAGCAGAGAGGGACAGCTCGCTGGAAACACCATATATTTT; CDR3aa: CATSREGQLAGNTIYF
j_gene: TRBJ2-6; abundance: NA; v_gene: TRBV3-1/TRBV3-2; d_gene: TRBD2; CDR3nt: TGTGCCAGCAGCCTCATCGGGAGGGCCCCCTCTGAGGCCAACGTCCTGACTTTC; CDR3aa: CASSLIGRAPSEANVLTF
j_gene: TRBJ2-7; abundance: NA; v_gene: TRBV19; d_gene: NA; CDR3nt: TGTGCCAGTAGTCCGGGGTTGGCAGGGGTCGAGCAGTACTTC; CDR3aa: CASSPGLAGVEQYF
j_gene: TRBJ1-1; abundance: NA; v_gene: TRBV4-1; d_gene: NA; CDR3nt: TGCGCCAGCAGCCAAGCCCCCCCCACGGACAGCATGAACACTGAAGCTTTCTTT; CDR3aa: CASSQAPPTDSMNTEAFF
j_gene: TRBJ2-7; abundance: NA; v_gene: TRBV6-5; d_gene: TRBD2; CDR3nt: TGTGCCAGCAGCCGGACTAGCGGGAGCCACGAGCAGTACTTC; CDR3aa: CASSRTSGSHEQYF
j_gene: TRBJ2-3; abundance: NA; v_gene: TRBV28; d_gene: NA; CDR3nt: TGTGCCAGCAGTTTACTCACAGATACGCAGTATTTT; CDR3aa: CASSLLTDTQYF
j_gene: TRBJ2-1; abundance: NA; v_gene: TRBV18; d_gene: NA; CDR3nt: TGTGCCAGCTCACCACTAGTGAGCTCCTACAATGAGCAGTTCTTC; CDR3aa: CASSPLVSSYNEQFF
j_gene: TRBJ2-1; abundance: NA; v_gene: TRBV7-7; d_gene: NA; CDR3nt: TGTGCCAGCAGCTATGGTGGGCCAGGGGACAATGAGCAGTTCTTC; CDR3aa: CASSYGGPGDNEQFF
j_gene: TRBJ2-4; abundance: NA; v_gene: TRBV6-1; d_gene: NA; CDR3nt: TGTGCCAGCAGTGAAGGGGCAGGGTCCATTCAGTACTTC; CDR3aa: CASSEGAGSIQYF
j_gene: TRBJ1-1; abundance: NA; v_gene: TRBV18; d_gene: NA; CDR3nt: TGTGCCAGCTCACCGGCGAATAACAGGGATCCGGGTGAAGCTTTCTTT; CDR3aa: CASSPANNRDPGEAFF
j_gene: TRBJ2-1; abundance: NA; v_gene: TRBV28; d_gene: TRBD2; CDR3nt: TGTGCCAGCAGAAGCGGGACTACCGTGGGGAATGAGCAGTTCTTC; CDR3aa: CASRSGTTVGNEQFF
j_gene: TRBJ2-3; abundance: once; v_gene: TRBV10-2; d_gene: NA; CDR3nt: TGCGCCAGCAGTGAGTCCCAAGGACTCACAGATACGCAGTATTTT; CDR3aa: CASSESQGLTDTQYF
j_gene: TRBJ1-1; abundance: NA; v_gene: TRBV6-2/TRBV6-3; d_gene: NA; CDR3nt: TGTGCCAGCAGTTCCCTTTTAAGAGGGGAGGTTGAAGCTTTCTTT; CDR3aa: CASSSLLRGEVEAFF
j_gene: TRBJ1-5; abundance: NA; v_gene: TRBV5-1; d_gene: NA; CDR3nt: TGCGCCAGCAGAGAATATGCTAATAGCAATCAGCCCCAGCATTTT; CDR3aa: CASREYANSNQPQHF
j_gene: TRBJ1-4; abundance: NA; v_gene: TRBV19; d_gene: NA; CDR3nt: TGTGCCAGTAGTATGTCCGGGAGGCAGGAAAAACTGTTTTTT; CDR3aa: CASSMSGRQEKLFF
j_gene: TRBJ2-5; abundance: NA; v_gene: TRBV18; d_gene: TRBD1; CDR3nt: TGTGCCAGCTCAACCGGACAGGAAGAGACCCAGTACTTC; CDR3aa: CASSTGQEETQYF
j_gene: TRBJ2-1; abundance: NA; v_gene: TRBV18; d_gene: NA; CDR3nt: TGTGCCAGCTCACCTGTCCGAGACAACTCCAATGAGCAGTTCTTC; CDR3aa: CASSPVRDNSNEQFF
j_gene: TRBJ2-7; abundance: NA; v_gene: TRBV28; d_gene: TRBD2; CDR3nt: TGTGCCAGCAGTTGGGGACTAGCGGGAAACTACGAGCAGTACTTC; CDR3aa: CASSWGLAGNYEQYF
j_gene: TRBJ2-5; abundance: NA; v_gene: TRBV19; d_gene: NA; CDR3nt: TGTGCCAGTAGTATAGGAGGGCCGAGTGAGACCCAGTACTTC; CDR3aa: CASSIGGPSETQYF
j_gene: TRBJ1-3; abundance: NA; v_gene: TRBV18; d_gene: NA; CDR3nt: TGTGCCAGCTCACCGCCCGGGGTGCGAAGAAACACCATATATTTT; CDR3aa: CASSPPGVRRNTIYF
j_gene: TRBJ2-3; abundance: NA; v_gene: TRBV7-9; d_gene: TRBD2; CDR3nt: TGTGCCAGCAGCACCCGACTAGCGGGAGGTTCAGATACGCAGTATTTT; CDR3aa: CASSTRLAGGSDTQYF
j_gene: TRBJ1-4; abundance: NA; v_gene: TRBV7-9; d_gene: TRBD1; CDR3nt: TGTGCCAGCAGCTTTGGACAGGGAAATGAAAAACTGTTTTTT; CDR3aa: CASSFGQGNEKLFF
j_gene: TRBJ2-1; abundance: NA; v_gene: TRBV19; d_gene: TRBD2; CDR3nt: TGTGCCAGCCGGACTAGCGGGAACTGGGCCTACAATGAGCAGTTCTTC; CDR3aa: CASRTSGNWAYNEQFF
j_gene: TRBJ2-2; abundance: once; v_gene: TRBV3-1/TRBV3-2; d_gene: TRBD1; CDR3nt: TGTGCCAGCAGCCTGGGGGGACAGGGAAGAACCGGGGAGCTGTTTTTT; CDR3aa: CASSLGGQGRTGELFF
j_gene: TRBJ2-4; abundance: NA; v_gene: TRBV27; d_gene: TRBD2; CDR3nt: TGTGCCAGCAGTTCCCCTCCAACTAGCGGGATAGCCAAAAACATTCAGTACTTC; CDR3aa: CASSSPPTSGIAKNIQYF
j_gene: TRBJ2-7; abundance: NA; v_gene: TRBV7-9; d_gene: NA; CDR3nt: TGTGCCAGCAGCTTGGACAGTCGCGAGCAGTACTTC; CDR3aa: CASSLDSREQYF
j_gene: TRBJ2-7; abundance: NA; v_gene: TRBV6-1; d_gene: NA; CDR3nt: TGTGCCAGCAGTGATACAGGGATTATATCCTACGAGCAGTACTTC; CDR3aa: CASSDTGIISYEQYF
j_gene: TRBJ2-1; abundance: NA; v_gene: TRBV3-1/TRBV3-2; d_gene: TRBD2; CDR3nt: TGTGCCAGCAGCGAACTAGCGGGAAGGCCCTCGAGGAGCAATGAGCAGTTCTTC; CDR3aa: CASSELAGRPSRSNEQFF
j_gene: TRBJ1-1; abundance: NA; v_gene: TRBV19; d_gene: TRBD1; CDR3nt: TGTGCCATCCGGGACAGACCTGGCGATGAAGCTTTCTTT; CDR3aa: CAIRDRPGDEAFF
j_gene: TRBJ1-5; abundance: NA; v_gene: TRBV28; d_gene: TRBD1; CDR3nt: TGTGCCAGCAAACGGGGACAGGAAGACAATCAGCCCCAGCATTTT; CDR3aa: CASKRGQEDNQPQHF
j_gene: TRBJ2-1; abundance: once; v_gene: TRBV10-2; d_gene: NA; CDR3nt: TGCGCCAGCAGTGAAGCGTATGAGCAGTTCTTC; CDR3aa: CASSEAYEQFF
j_gene: TRBJ1-5; abundance: once; v_gene: TRBV19; d_gene: NA; CDR3nt: TGTGCCAGTAGACGCCAGGCCGGACAGAGTCAGCCCCAGCATTTT; CDR3aa: CASRRQAGQSQPQHF
j_gene: TRBJ1-3; abundance: NA; v_gene: TRBV28; d_gene: NA; CDR3nt: TGTGCCAGCAGTTGGCCCCTGGGGAGCTCTGGAAACACCATATATTTT; CDR3aa: CASSWPLGSSGNTIYF
j_gene: TRBJ2-1; abundance: NA; v_gene: TRBV5-4; d_gene: NA; CDR3nt: TGTGCCAGCAGCTTGGAATTCGGGAGCTCCTACAATGAGCAGTTCTTC; CDR3aa: CASSLEFGSSYNEQFF
j_gene: TRBJ2-7; abundance: NA; v_gene: TRBV5-1; d_gene: NA; CDR3nt: TGCGCCAGCAGCTTGAAAGGACAGTCCTACGAGCAGTACTTC; CDR3aa: CASSLKGQSYEQYF
j_gene: TRBJ1-2; abundance: once; v_gene: TRBV28; d_gene: TRBD1; CDR3nt: TGTGCCAGCAGTCAGGGACAGGGTTCCTATGGCTACACCTTC; CDR3aa: CASSQGQGSYGYTF
j_gene: TRBJ2-7; abundance: once; v_gene: TRBV5-1; d_gene: TRBD2; CDR3nt: TGCGCCAGCAGCTTGACTAGCGGGGTCTACGAGCAGTACTTC; CDR3aa: CASSLTSGVYEQYF
j_gene: TRBJ1-2; abundance: NA; v_gene: TRBV6-5; d_gene: NA; CDR3nt: TGTGCCAGCAGCTCCAACTATGGCTACACCTTC; CDR3aa: CASSSNYGYTF
j_gene: TRBJ1-6; abundance: NA; v_gene: TRBV27; d_gene: NA; CDR3nt: TGTGCCAGCAGTTTTGTAGGACAGCTTAATTCACCCCTCCACTTT; CDR3aa: CASSFVGQLNSPLHF
j_gene: TRBJ2-7; abundance: few; v_gene: TRBV5-4; d_gene: TRBD2; CDR3nt: TGTGCCAGCAGCCCCTGGGGGGGAAACTACGAGCAGTACTTC; CDR3aa: CASSPWGGNYEQYF
j_gene: TRBJ1-1; abundance: NA; v_gene: TRBV5-4; d_gene: NA; CDR3nt: TGTGCCAGCAGCCCCGGGCAGGGGAAAGGCGACACTGAAGCTTTCTTT; CDR3aa: CASSPGQGKGDTEAFF
j_gene: TRBJ2-3; abundance: NA; v_gene: TRBV5-1; d_gene: NA; CDR3nt: TGCGCCAGCAGCTTGGAGACAGTTTCCGATACGCAGTATTTT; CDR3aa: CASSLETVSDTQYF
j_gene: TRBJ2-3; abundance: NA; v_gene: TRBV19; d_gene: NA; CDR3nt: TGTGCCAGTAGGGGGGCAGCTCGAACTAGCACAGATACGCAGTATTTT; CDR3aa: CASRGAARTSTDTQYF
j_gene: TRBJ2-5; abundance: NA; v_gene: TRBV27; d_gene: TRBD1; CDR3nt: TGTGCCAGCAGTTTATTGAGGGGACAGGGTGAGACCCAGTACTTC; CDR3aa: CASSLLRGQGETQYF
j_gene: TRBJ2-7; abundance: NA; v_gene: TRBV7-6; d_gene: NA; CDR3nt: TGTGCCAGCAGCTCCAAACAGGGGGGGACGGGAGAGCAGTACTTC; CDR3aa: CASSSKQGGTGEQYF
j_gene: TRBJ2-7; abundance: NA; v_gene: TRBV21-1; d_gene: NA; CDR3nt: TGTGCCAGCAGCAAAGGACAGGGAGTACTTACTAGCGGGAGGGCGAGGGCCGTGGGGTACGAGCAGTACTTC; CDR3aa: CASSKGQGVLTSGRARAVGYEQYF
j_gene: TRBJ2-5; abundance: NA; v_gene: TRBV7-2; d_gene: NA; CDR3nt: TGTGCCAGCAGCTTAGTTAGGACTCAAACGACCCAGTACTTC; CDR3aa: CASSLVRTQTTQYF